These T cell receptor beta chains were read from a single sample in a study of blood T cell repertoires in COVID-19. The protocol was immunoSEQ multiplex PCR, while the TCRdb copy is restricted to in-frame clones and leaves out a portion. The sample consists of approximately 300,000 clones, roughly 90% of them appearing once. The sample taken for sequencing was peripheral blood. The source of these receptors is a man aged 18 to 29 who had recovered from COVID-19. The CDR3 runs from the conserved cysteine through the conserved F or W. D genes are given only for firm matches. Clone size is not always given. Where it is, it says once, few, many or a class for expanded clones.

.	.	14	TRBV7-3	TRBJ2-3	CASSFGSASDTQYF	TGTGCCAGCAGCTTCGGGAGTGCCTCAGATACGCAGTATTTT
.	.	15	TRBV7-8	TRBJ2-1	CASQNGRDPAHEQFF	TGTGCCAGTCAAAATGGGCGGGACCCCGCCCATGAGCAGTTCTTC
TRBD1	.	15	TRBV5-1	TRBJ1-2	CASSLSGGINYGYTF	TGCGCCAGCAGCTTGTCAGGGGGCATTAACTATGGCTACACCTTC
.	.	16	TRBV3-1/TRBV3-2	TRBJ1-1	CASSPMGHLGGTEAFF	TGTGCCAGCAGCCCAATGGGACACCTGGGTGGCACTGAAGCTTTCTTT
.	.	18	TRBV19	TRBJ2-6	CASSIRAGGGSGANVLTF	TGTGCCAGTAGTATACGGGCAGGGGGAGGATCTGGGGCCAACGTCCTGACTTTC
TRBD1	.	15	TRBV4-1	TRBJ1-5	CASSRGTGANQPQHF	TGCGCCAGCAGCCGCGGGACAGGGGCTAATCAGCCCCAGCATTTT
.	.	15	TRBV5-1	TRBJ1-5	CASSPESGINQPQHF	TGCGCCAGCAGCCCAGAATCCGGGATAAATCAGCCCCAGCATTTT
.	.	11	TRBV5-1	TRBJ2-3	CASSETDTQYF	TGCGCCAGCAGCGAGACAGATACGCAGTATTTT
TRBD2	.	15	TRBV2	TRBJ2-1	CASSEDTSGYNEQFF	TGTGCCAGCAGTGAAGACACTAGCGGATACAATGAGCAGTTCTTC
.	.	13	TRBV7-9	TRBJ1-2	CASSLGQTYGYTF	TGTGCCAGCAGCTTGGGGCAGACCTATGGCTACACCTTC
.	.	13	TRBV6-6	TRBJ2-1	CASSYNRENEQFF	TGTGCCAGCAGTTATAACAGGGAGAATGAGCAGTTCTTC
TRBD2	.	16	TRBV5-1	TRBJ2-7	CASSLARGGASGEQYF	TGCGCCAGCAGCTTGGCCCGGGGGGGAGCCAGCGGAGAGCAGTACTTC
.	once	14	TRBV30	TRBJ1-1	CAWSVIYRNTEAFF	TGTGCCTGGTCTGTTATTTACAGGAACACTGAAGCTTTCTTT
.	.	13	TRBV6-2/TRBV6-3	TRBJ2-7	CASSYGGSYEQYF	TGTGCCAGCAGTTACGGAGGATCCTACGAGCAGTACTTC
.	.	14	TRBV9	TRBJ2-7	CASSASGTGYEQYF	TGTGCCAGCAGCGCCTCCGGGACTGGCTACGAGCAGTACTTC
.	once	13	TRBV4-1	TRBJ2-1	CASSHSSYNEQFF	TGCGCCAGCAGCCATTCGAGTTACAATGAGCAGTTCTTC
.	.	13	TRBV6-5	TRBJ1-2	CASGQTRNDGYTF	TGTGCCAGCGGACAGACGAGGAACGATGGCTACACCTTC
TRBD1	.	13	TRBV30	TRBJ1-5	CAWTTGHNQPQHF	TGTGCCTGGACGACAGGGCACAATCAGCCCCAGCATTTT
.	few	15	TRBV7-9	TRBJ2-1	CASTTQPSSYNEQFF	TGTGCCAGCACAACCCAACCGAGCTCCTACAATGAGCAGTTCTTC
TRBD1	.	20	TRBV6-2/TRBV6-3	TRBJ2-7	CASSYPSSFQGAVWKYEQYF	TGTGCCAGCAGTTACCCCTCGAGCTTCCAGGGGGCAGTCTGGAAGTACGAGCAGTACTTC
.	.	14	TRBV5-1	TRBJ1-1	CASSLTEGNTEAFF	TGCGCCAGCAGCTTGACAGAGGGGAACACTGAAGCTTTCTTT
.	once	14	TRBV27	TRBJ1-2	CASSSRPVGYGYTF	TGTGCCAGCAGTTCGAGGCCCGTCGGCTATGGCTACACCTTC
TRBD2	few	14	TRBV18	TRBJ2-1	CASSPREGDNEQFF	TGTGCCAGCTCACCACGGGAGGGTGACAATGAGCAGTTCTTC
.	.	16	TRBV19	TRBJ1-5	CASSMGSRGGNQPQHF	TGTGCCAGTAGTATGGGGAGTAGAGGTGGCAATCAGCCCCAGCATTTT
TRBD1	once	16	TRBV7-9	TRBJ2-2	CASSPGDRGSTGELFF	TGTGCCAGCAGCCCTGGGGACAGGGGGAGCACCGGGGAGCTGTTTTTT
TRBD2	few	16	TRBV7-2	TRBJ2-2	CASSLTGGFNTGELFF	TGTGCCAGCAGCTTAACCGGGGGGTTTAACACCGGGGAGCTGTTTTTT
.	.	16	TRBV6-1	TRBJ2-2	CASSEVGGPPTGELFF	TGTGCCAGCAGTGAAGTGGGGGGGCCGCCGACCGGGGAGCTGTTTTTT
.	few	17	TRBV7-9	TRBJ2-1	CASSLTGMGPSLDEQFF	TGTGCCAGCAGCCTCACCGGTATGGGGCCAAGTCTCGATGAGCAGTTCTTC
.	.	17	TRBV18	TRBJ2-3	CASSPPGGGGGTDTQYF	TGTGCCAGCTCACCACCGGGCGGGGGCGGCGGCACAGATACGCAGTATTTT
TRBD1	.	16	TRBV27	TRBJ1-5	CATAKTRGPSNQPQHF	TGTGCCACCGCCAAAACCAGGGGGCCCAGCAATCAGCCCCAGCATTTT
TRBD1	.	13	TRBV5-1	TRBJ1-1	CASSFDRATEAFF	TGCGCCAGCAGCTTTGACAGGGCCACTGAAGCTTTCTTT
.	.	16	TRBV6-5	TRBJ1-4	CASSYGARGSNEKLFF	TGTGCCAGCAGTTACGGCGCTCGGGGTAGCAATGAAAAACTGTTTTTT
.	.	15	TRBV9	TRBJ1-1	CASSVEPDMNTEAFF	TGTGCCAGCAGCGTAGAACCAGATATGAACACTGAAGCTTTCTTT
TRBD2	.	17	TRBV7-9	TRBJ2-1	CASSPWTSGLTDNEQFF	TGTGCCAGCAGCCCCTGGACTAGCGGGCTCACGGACAATGAGCAGTTCTTC
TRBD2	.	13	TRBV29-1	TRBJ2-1	CSVPRTSASEQFF	TGCAGCGTTCCCCGGACTAGCGCCAGTGAGCAGTTCTTC
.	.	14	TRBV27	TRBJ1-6	CASSLSGGNSPLHF	TGTGCCAGCAGTTTATCGGGGGGGAACTCACCCCTCCACTTT
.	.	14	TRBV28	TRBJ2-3	CASSFPGPQDTQYF	TGTGCCAGCAGTTTCCCAGGGCCCCAGGATACGCAGTATTTT
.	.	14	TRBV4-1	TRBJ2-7	CASSQGQVPYEQYF	TGCGCCAGCAGCCAGGGCCAGGTACCCTACGAGCAGTACTTC
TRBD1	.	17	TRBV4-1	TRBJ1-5	CASSQDRGTGWSQPQHF	TGCGCCAGCAGCCAAGATAGAGGGACAGGCTGGAGTCAGCCCCAGCATTTT
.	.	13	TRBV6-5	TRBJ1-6	CAAAAGSDSPLHF	TGTGCCGCGGCCGCGGGGTCGGATTCACCCCTCCACTTT
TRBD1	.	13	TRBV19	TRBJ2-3	CASSSRGLDTQYF	TGTGCCAGTAGTAGCAGGGGGTTAGATACGCAGTATTTT
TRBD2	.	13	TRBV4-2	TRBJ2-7	CASSQGGGNEQYF	TGTGCCAGCAGCCAAGGGGGGGGGAACGAGCAGTACTTC
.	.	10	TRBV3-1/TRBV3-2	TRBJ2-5	CASTGETQYF	TGTGCCAGCACAGGGGAGACCCAGTACTTC
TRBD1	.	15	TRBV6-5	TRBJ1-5	CASSYSGTGNQPQHF	TGTGCCAGCAGTTACTCGGGGACAGGCAATCAGCCCCAGCATTTT
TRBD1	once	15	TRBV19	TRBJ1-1	CASSIAGQGVTEAFF	TGTGCCAGTAGTATAGCGGGACAGGGGGTGACTGAAGCTTTCTTT
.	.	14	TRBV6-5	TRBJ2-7	CASSLRRGGSEQYF	TGTGCCAGCAGTCTCCGGAGGGGGGGTTCCGAGCAGTACTTC
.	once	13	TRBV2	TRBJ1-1	CASYRQTLTEAFF	TGTGCCAGCTACCGACAGACGTTGACTGAAGCTTTCTTT
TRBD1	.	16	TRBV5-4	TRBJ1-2	CASSLGQGVSNYGYTF	TGTGCCAGCAGCTTGGGACAGGGGGTTTCAAACTATGGCTACACCTTC
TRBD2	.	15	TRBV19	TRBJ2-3	CASSIVGGGADTQYF	TGTGCCAGTAGTATAGTCGGCGGGGGGGCAGATACGCAGTATTTT
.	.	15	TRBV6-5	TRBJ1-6	CASRVNRVENSPLHF	TGTGCCAGCAGGGTAAACAGGGTTGAGAATTCACCCCTCCACTTT
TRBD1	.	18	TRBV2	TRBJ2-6	CASRPGTETSSGANVLTF	TGTGCCAGCAGACCGGGGACAGAAACTTCCTCTGGGGCCAACGTCCTGACTTTC
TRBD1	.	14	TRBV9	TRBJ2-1	CASSPWTGENEQFF	TGTGCCAGCAGCCCCTGGACAGGGGAAAATGAGCAGTTCTTC